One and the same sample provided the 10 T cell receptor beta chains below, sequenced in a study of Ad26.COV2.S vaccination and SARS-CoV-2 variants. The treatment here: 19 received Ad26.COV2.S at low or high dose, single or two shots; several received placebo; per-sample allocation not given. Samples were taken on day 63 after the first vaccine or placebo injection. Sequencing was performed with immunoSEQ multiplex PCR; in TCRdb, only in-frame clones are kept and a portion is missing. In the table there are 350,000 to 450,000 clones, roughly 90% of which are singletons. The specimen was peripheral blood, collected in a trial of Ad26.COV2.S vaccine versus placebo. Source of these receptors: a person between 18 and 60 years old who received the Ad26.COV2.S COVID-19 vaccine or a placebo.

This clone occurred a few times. This CDR3 reads CASSQVLEASNSPLHF. DNA for the CDR3: TGCGCCAGCAGCCAAGTTCTGGAGGCGAGTAATTCACCCCTCCACTTT. The chain uses TRBV4-3 and TRBJ1-6; D is unresolved. The CDR3 runs 16 residues. Deletions cut 1 base from V and 6 bases from J, with 13 bases between. CDR1 is LGHNA and CDR2 is YSLEER in the germline V gene.

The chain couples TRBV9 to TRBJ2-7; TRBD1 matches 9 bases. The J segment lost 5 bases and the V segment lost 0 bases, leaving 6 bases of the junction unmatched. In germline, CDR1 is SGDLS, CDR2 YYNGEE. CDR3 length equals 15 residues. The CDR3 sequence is CASSVGGQGLHEQYF. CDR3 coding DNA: TGTGCCAGCAGCGTAGGGGGACAGGGCCTCCACGAGCAGTACTTC.

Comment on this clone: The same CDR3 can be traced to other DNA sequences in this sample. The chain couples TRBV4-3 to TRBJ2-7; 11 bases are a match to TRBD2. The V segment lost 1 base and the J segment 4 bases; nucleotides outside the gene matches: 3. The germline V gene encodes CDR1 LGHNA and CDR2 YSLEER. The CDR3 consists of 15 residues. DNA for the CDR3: TGCGCCAGCAGCCAAGGACTAGCGGGGTCTTACGAGCAGTACTTC. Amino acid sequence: CASSQGLAGSYEQYF.

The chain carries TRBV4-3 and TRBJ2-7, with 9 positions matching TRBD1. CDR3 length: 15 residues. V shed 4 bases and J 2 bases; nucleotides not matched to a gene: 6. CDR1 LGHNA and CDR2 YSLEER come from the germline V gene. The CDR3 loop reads CASSPRTGDPYEQYF. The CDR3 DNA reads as TGCGCCAGCAGCCCCCGGACAGGGGACCCCTACGAGCAGTACTTC.

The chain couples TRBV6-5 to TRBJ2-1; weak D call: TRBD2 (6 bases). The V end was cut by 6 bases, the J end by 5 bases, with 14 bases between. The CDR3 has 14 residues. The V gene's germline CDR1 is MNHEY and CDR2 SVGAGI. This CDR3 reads CASSRPSGHNEQFF. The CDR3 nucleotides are TGTGCCAGCAGCCGTCCGAGCGGGCACAATGAGCAGTTCTTC.

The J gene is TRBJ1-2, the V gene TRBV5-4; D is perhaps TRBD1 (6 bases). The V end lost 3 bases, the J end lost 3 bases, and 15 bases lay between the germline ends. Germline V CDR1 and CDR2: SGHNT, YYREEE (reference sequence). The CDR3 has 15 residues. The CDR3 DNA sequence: TGTGCCAGCAGCTCTCTAACGGACAGTTACTATGGCTACACCTTC. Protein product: CASSSLTDSYYGYTF.

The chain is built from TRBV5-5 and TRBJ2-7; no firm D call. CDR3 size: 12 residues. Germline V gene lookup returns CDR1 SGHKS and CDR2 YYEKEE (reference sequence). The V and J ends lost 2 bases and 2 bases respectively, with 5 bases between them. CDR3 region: CASSFGAYEQYF. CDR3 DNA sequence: TGTGCCAGCAGCTTTGGCGCCTACGAGCAGTACTTC.

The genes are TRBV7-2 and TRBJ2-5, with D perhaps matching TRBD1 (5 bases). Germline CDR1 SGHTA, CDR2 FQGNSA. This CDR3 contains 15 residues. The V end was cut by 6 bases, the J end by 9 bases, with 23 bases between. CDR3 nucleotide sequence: TGTGCCAGCAGTTACAAAGGGGCAGAGGAGCAGGCCCAGTACTTC. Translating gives CASSYKGAEEQAQYF.

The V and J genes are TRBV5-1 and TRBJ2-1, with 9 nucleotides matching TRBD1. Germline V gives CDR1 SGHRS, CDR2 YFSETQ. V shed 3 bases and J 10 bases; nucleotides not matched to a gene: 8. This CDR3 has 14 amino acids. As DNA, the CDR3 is TGCGCCAGCAGCTGGTCCGGGACAGGGAACGAGCAGTTCTTC. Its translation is CASSWSGTGNEQFF.

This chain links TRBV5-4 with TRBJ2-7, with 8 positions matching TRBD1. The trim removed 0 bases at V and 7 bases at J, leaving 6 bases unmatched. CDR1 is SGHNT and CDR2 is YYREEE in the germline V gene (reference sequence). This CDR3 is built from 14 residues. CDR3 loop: CASSLGAGGWEQYF. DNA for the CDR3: TGTGCCAGCAGCTTGGGGGCAGGGGGCTGGGAGCAGTACTTC.